The clone carrying this T cell receptor beta chain was picked up one time. The data originate from a study of blood T cell repertoires in COVID-19. Looking at the study overall: Acute-phase and convalescent COVID-19 samples originated in the United States, Italy and Spain.

All enrollees were about 18 to 89 years old and from about 24 US areas. Unmatched junction bases numbered 3, after V lost 8 bases and J lost 2 bases. Germline V lookup: CDR1 MNHEY, CDR2 SVGAGI. This CDR3 is 14 amino acids long. The protocol was immunoSEQ multiplex PCR, while the TCRdb copy is restricted to in-frame clones and leaves out a portion. Among around 390,000 clones listed, around nine tenths were seen once. This clonotype originated in a woman aged 45-60 years who had recovered from COVID-19. This rearrangement joins TRBV6-5 to TRBJ1-3, with 10 bases that match TRBD1. What was sequenced was PBMCs or T cells enriched from blood (not recorded which). The CDR3, as DNA: TGTGCCAGCCTGGACAGGGGGACTGGAAACACCATATATTTT. Translating gives CASLDRGTGNTIYF.